The 28 T cell receptor beta chains listed next were all sequenced from one sample in a study of PD-L1 blockade in urothelial cancer. Assay: immunoSEQ multiplex PCR; the TCRdb copy retains only in-frame clones and omits some. Among approximately 110,000 clones listed, approximately 86% were seen once. This specimen consisted of PBMCs, obtained around atezolizumab (anti-PD-L1) treatment. The receptors derive from a man in his fifties with urothelial cancer.

The chain employs TRBV19 and TRBJ1-5; TRBD1 matches 11 bases. The CDR3 length is 16 residues. The V gene's germline CDR1 is LNHDA and CDR2 SQIVND (reference sequence). The V and J ends lost 4 bases and 3 bases, in that order; junction bases with no gene match: 5. The chain's CDR3 is CASSTGQGGHNQPQHF. As DNA, the CDR3 is TGTGCCAGTAGTACGGGACAGGGGGGACACAATCAGCCCCAGCATTTT.

The chain couples TRBV5-6 to TRBJ2-3, with a tentative D call TRBD1 (5 bases). The V gene's germline CDR1 is SGHDT and CDR2 YYEEEE. V lost 3 bases to trimming and J lost 6 bases, with 20 bases between them. This CDR3 spans 16 amino acids. Written as DNA, the CDR3 is TGTGCCAGCAGCTCGAGTTTAGGGGTGTCTTGGGATACGCAGTATTTT. It translates to CASSSSLGVSWDTQYF.

The chain employs TRBV13 and TRBJ1-1; 7 bases are a match to TRBD1. The germline V gene encodes CDR1 PRHDT and CDR2 FYEKMQ (reference sequence). This CDR3 spans 14 amino acids. The V and J ends lost 1 base and 4 bases, in that order; junction bases with no gene match: 3. CDR3 amino acids: CASSLETGRTEAFF. The CDR3 coding sequence is TGTGCCAGCAGCTTAGAGACAGGGCGCACTGAAGCTTTCTTT.

V gene TRBV11-2 combines with J gene TRBJ1-1; D call uncertain. With 1 base removed from V and 0 bases from J, the gap between germline ends came to 3 bases. Germline V gene lookup returns CDR1 SGHAT and CDR2 FQNNGV. The CDR3 length is 13 residues. The CDR3 loop reads CASSLGVNTEAFF. The CDR3 coding sequence is TGTGCCAGCAGCTTAGGAGTGAACACTGAAGCTTTCTTT.

The chain carries TRBV11-1 and TRBJ2-1, with TRBD2 matching 8 bases. Losses at the gene ends were 5 bases for V and 7 bases for J; bases not matched to a gene: 10. The CDR3 spans 15 residues. CDR1 is SGHAT, CDR2 FQDESV, per germline (reference sequence). CDR3 sequence (DNA): TGTGCCAGCAGCCGACAGAGCGGGAGAGGAAATGAGCAGTTCTTC. Its translation is CASSRQSGRGNEQFF.

The chain is built from TRBV2 and TRBJ1-6; no clear D. The germline V and J ends were trimmed by 7 bases and 8 bases, with 18 bases remaining between them. The CDR3 extends over 15 amino acids. Germline V gene lookup returns CDR1 SNHLY and CDR2 FYNNEI. The CDR3 region is CASTLSGSNYSPLHF. In nucleotides, the CDR3 is TGTGCCAGCACTCTGAGTGGGAGTAACTATTCACCCCTCCACTTT.

This rearrangement joins TRBV4-1 to TRBJ1-3; TRBD1 agrees at 7 bases. V was pared by 3 bases and J by 0 bases, with 2 bases of the junction left unmatched. The CDR3 totals 15 residues. Germline V gives CDR1 MGHRA, CDR2 YSYEKL. Written as DNA, the CDR3 is TGCGCCAGCAGCCAGGGACAGAGCTCTGGAAACACCATATATTTT. Amino acid sequence: CASSQGQSSGNTIYF.

The chain joins TRBV5-1 to TRBJ2-1, with TRBD2 identical over 9 bases. In germline, CDR1 is SGHRS, CDR2 YFSETQ. CDR3 length: 15 residues. V shed 3 bases, J shed 9 bases, and the junction held 10 bases outside the gene matches. This CDR3 reads CASSYTASGKSEQFF. DNA of the CDR3: TGCGCCAGCAGCTATACCGCTAGCGGGAAAAGTGAGCAGTTCTTC.

This clone showed up just once. This chain joins TRBV25-1 and TRBJ2-6; D is uncertain. The CDR3 has 16 amino acids. The V end was cut by 4 bases, the J end by 1 base, with 11 bases between. Germline V gene data show CDR1 as MGHDK and CDR2 as SYGVNS. CDR3 residues: CASSGYTGSGANVLTF. The CDR3 DNA reads TGTGCCAGCAGTGGGTACACCGGGTCTGGGGCCAACGTCCTGACTTTC.

This chain connects TRBV30 to TRBJ1-2; unclear D gene. Trimming took off 7 bases at V and 5 bases at J, with 26 bases between the two ends. The V gene's germline CDR1 is GTSNPN and CDR2 SVGIG (reference sequence). The CDR3 covers 16 residues. The DNA for the CDR3 is TGTGCCTTCCGGCAAAGAAAGGGAGAATTTACTTATGGCTACACCTTC. Translation gives CAFRQRKGEFTYGYTF. The full variable domain, its missing parts supplied by reference TRBV30 and TRBJ1-2, is SQTIHQWPATLVQPVGSPLSLECTVEGTSNPNLYWYRQAAGRGLQLLFYSVGIGQISSEVPQNLSASRPQDRQFILSSKKLLLSDSGFYLCAFRQRKGEFTYGYTFGSGTRLTVV.

This chain joins TRBV11-2 and TRBJ1-1; 9 bases fit TRBD1. Losses at the gene ends were 2 bases for V and 4 bases for J; bases not matched to a gene: 5. In germline, CDR1 is SGHAT, CDR2 FQNNGV. The CDR3 covers 15 residues. This chain's CDR3 is CASSLTTGGRTEAFF. As DNA, the CDR3 is TGTGCCAGCAGCTTAACGACAGGGGGGCGCACTGAAGCTTTCTTT.

This chain connects TRBV5-6 to TRBJ1-2; D not certain. Germline V lookup: CDR1 SGHDT, CDR2 YYEEEE. The V end was cut by 5 bases, the J end by 7 bases, with 12 bases between. There are 12 residues in the CDR3. This CDR3 reads CASSYLAIGYTF. In nucleotides, the CDR3 is TGTGCCAGCAGTTACCTTGCGATTGGCTACACCTTC.

This chain uses TRBV15 with TRBJ2-1; maybe TRBD2 (6 bases). Germline CDR1 is LNHNV and CDR2 is YYDKDF (reference sequence). Deletions cut 5 bases from V and 9 bases from J, with 17 bases between. The CDR3 runs 14 residues. CDR3 DNA: TGTGCCACCAGCGACCCCGGAGGGCCGCTTGAGCAGTTCTTC. It yields the protein CATSDPGGPLEQFF.

The V gene is TRBV30, the J gene TRBJ2-7, with a possible D match to TRBD2 (6 bases). The CDR3 loop spans 15 amino acids. Germline lookup yields CDR1 GTSNPN and CDR2 SVGIG (reference sequence). Trimming pared 0 bases from V and 3 bases from J, leaving 15 bases between. CDR3 DNA sequence: TGTGCCTGGAGTGTATACGGGAGACCTATCTACGAGCAGTACTTC. It yields the protein CAWSVYGRPIYEQYF.

The gene calls are TRBV6-1 and TRBJ2-1; no reliable D call. V lost 5 bases to trimming and J lost 4 bases, with 6 bases between them. Germline lookup yields CDR1 MNHNS and CDR2 SASEGT. The CDR3 covers 12 residues. In DNA form, the CDR3 reads TGTGCCAGCAGTCGTAATTACAATGAGCAGTTCTTC. Its protein product is CASSRNYNEQFF.

V is TRBV5-6 and J is TRBJ2-7, with TRBD2 matching over 8 bases. The CDR3 length is 17 residues. CDR1 is SGHDT and CDR2 is YYEEEE in the germline V gene. V was clipped by 1 base and J by 2 bases; unmatched bases: 11. CDR3 bases: TGTGCCAGCAGCTTGCCACCACCGGGACTAGGCCCCTACGAGCAGTACTTC. This gives the protein CASSLPPPGLGPYEQYF.

This rearrangement joins TRBV5-6 to TRBJ2-1; a possible D gene is TRBD1 (5 bases). CDR1 is SGHDT and CDR2 is YYEEEE in the germline V gene. The CDR3 sequence is 14 residues long. V was clipped by 5 bases and J by 2 bases, with 11 bases between them. The CDR3 is CASSLRVAYNEQFF. CDR3 nucleotide sequence: TGTGCCAGCAGTCTCAGGGTTGCCTACAATGAGCAGTTCTTC.

This chain connects TRBV5-5 to TRBJ1-3; D not resolved. Germline CDR1 is SGHKS and CDR2 is YYEKEE (reference sequence). The V gene lost 2 bases and the J gene lost 4 bases, with 13 bases spanning the gap. This CDR3 is built from 15 residues. The CDR3 sequence is CASSFEGSNGNTIYF. CDR3 nucleotide sequence: TGTGCCAGCAGCTTTGAGGGTTCTAACGGAAACACCATATATTTT.

The chain couples TRBV19 to TRBJ1-2, with TRBD1 matching over 7 bases. V lost 5 bases to trimming and J lost 6 bases; unmatched junction nucleotides: 9. The CDR3 length is 14 residues. Germline CDR1 is LNHDA and CDR2 is SQIVND (reference sequence). The DNA of the CDR3 is TGTGCCAGTAGTCCTTACAGGGGTCCGGATGGCTACACCTTC. Residues: CASSPYRGPDGYTF.

V is TRBV30 and J is TRBJ2-5, with TRBD1 matching 7 bases. Trimming at V came to 0 bases and at J to 0 bases, leaving 4 bases not matched to a gene. CDR1 is GTSNPN, CDR2 SVGIG, per germline (reference sequence). The CDR3 contains 15 residues. CDR3 protein: CAWSVRGGYQETQYF. The DNA for the CDR3 is TGTGCCTGGAGTGTCCGAGGGGGCTACCAAGAGACCCAGTACTTC.

The CDR3 DNA is TGTGCCAGCAGCTTGGTCTCTAGCGGAAACAATGAGCAGTTCTTC. This codes for CASSLVSSGNNEQFF. This chain connects TRBV5-4 to TRBJ2-1; 7 bases fit TRBD2. The CDR3 extends over 15 amino acids. Trimming took 0 bases from V and 5 from J; bases not matched to a gene: 5. Germline V gene lookup returns CDR1 SGHNT and CDR2 YYREEE (reference sequence).

The chain uses TRBV18 and TRBJ1-5, with D perhaps matching TRBD1 (5 bases). The CDR3 has 15 residues. Germline V gene lookup returns CDR1 KGHSH and CDR2 LQKENI. V was pared by 8 bases and J by 5 bases, with 19 bases between. The CDR3 region has the DNA TGTGCCAGCGCCCCGGCCGGGGGTATGTATCAGCCCCAGCATTTT. This translates into CASAPAGGMYQPQHF.

The chain links TRBV9 to TRBJ2-2; 9 positions match TRBD1. With V trimmed by 4 bases and J by 5 bases, 9 bases remained unmatched. The CDR3 runs 16 residues. Germline V gene data show CDR1 as SGDLS and CDR2 as YYNGEE. CDR3 loop: CASSLRGQGWTGELFF. The CDR3 region has the DNA TGTGCCAGCAGCTTACGCGGACAGGGGTGGACCGGGGAGCTGTTTTTT. Together with reference TRBV9 and TRBJ2-2, the CDR3 gives the full variable domain: DSGVTQTPKHLITATGQRVTLRCSPRSGDLSVYWYQQSLDQGLQFLIQYYNGEERAKGNILERFSAQQFPDLHSELNLSSLELGDSALYFCASSLRGQGWTGELFFGEGSRLTVL.

This chain joins TRBV7-9 and TRBJ2-5, with D tentatively TRBD1 (5 bases). CDR1 is SEHNR and CDR2 is FQNEAQ in the germline V gene (reference sequence). The ends were cut back, 4 bases at V and 2 bases at J, with 8 bases in the middle. The CDR3 is 13 amino acids. The CDR3 coding sequence is TGTGCCAGCAGCTCTGGGGCACAAGAGACCCAGTACTTC. Amino acids: CASSSGAQETQYF. Full variable domain (rest looked up from reference TRBV7-9 and TRBJ2-5): DTGVSQNPRHKITKRGQNVTFRCDPISEHNRLYWYRQTLGQGPEFLTYFQNEAQLEKSRLLSDRFSAERPKGSFSTLEIQRTEQGDSAMYLCASSSGAQETQYFGPGTRLLVL.

CDR3 nucleotide sequence: TGTGCCAGCAGCCCAAGGGGGGGACTAGCGGGAGGGAATGAGCAGTTCTTC. Translating gives CASSPRGGLAGGNEQFF. The rearrangement links TRBV11-2 to TRBJ2-1, with TRBD2 matching over 16 bases. The J segment lost 7 bases and the V segment lost 5 bases, leaving 8 bases of the junction unmatched. The germline V gene has CDR1 SGHAT and CDR2 FQNNGV. The CDR3 is made up of 17 amino acids.

The chain carries TRBV7-9 and TRBJ1-1; D is ambiguous. This CDR3 region has 11 residues. Germline CDR1 is SEHNR and CDR2 is FQNEAQ (reference sequence). Trimming removed 2 bases from V and 7 bases from J, with 5 bases in between. CDR3 loop: CASSLNGEAFF. In DNA form, the CDR3 reads TGTGCCAGCAGCTTAAACGGTGAAGCTTTCTTT.

This chain uses TRBV18 with TRBJ2-1, with 16 bases fitting TRBD2. This CDR3 has 16 residues. J gave up 16 bases and V 3 bases, and 12 bases lay outside the gene matches. Looked up from germline, CDR1 is KGHSH and CDR2 is LQKENI. This CDR3 is CASSPGAGLAGGNGFF. CDR3 bases: TGTGCCAGCTCACCCGGAGCGGGACTAGCGGGAGGGAATGGCTTCTTC.

The chain uses TRBV28 and TRBJ2-7; 13 bases are a match to TRBD2. Per germline, CDR1 MDHEN and CDR2 SYDVKM. CDR3 size: 16 residues. V shed 6 bases, J shed 6 bases, and the junction held 11 bases outside the gene matches. CDR3 in DNA: TGTGCCAGCAGCAACCCCGGACTAGCGGGAGTTGGCGAGCAGTACTTC. Translating gives CASSNPGLAGVGEQYF.